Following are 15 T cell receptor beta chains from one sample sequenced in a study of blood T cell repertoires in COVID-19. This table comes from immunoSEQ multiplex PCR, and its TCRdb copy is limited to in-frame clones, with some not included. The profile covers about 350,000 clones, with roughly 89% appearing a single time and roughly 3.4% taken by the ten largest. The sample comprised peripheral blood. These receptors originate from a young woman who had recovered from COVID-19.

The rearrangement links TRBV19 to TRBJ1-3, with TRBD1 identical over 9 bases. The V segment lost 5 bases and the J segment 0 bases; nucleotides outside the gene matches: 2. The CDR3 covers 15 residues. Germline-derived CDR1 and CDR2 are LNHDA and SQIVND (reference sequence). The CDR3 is CASSETGGSGNTIYF. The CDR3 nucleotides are TGTGCCAGTAGTGAGACAGGGGGCTCTGGAAACACCATATATTTT.

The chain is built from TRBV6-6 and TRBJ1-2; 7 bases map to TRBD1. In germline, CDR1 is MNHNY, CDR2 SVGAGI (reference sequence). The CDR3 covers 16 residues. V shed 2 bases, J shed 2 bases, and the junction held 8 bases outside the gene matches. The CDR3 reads CASSYRPDRQNYGYTF. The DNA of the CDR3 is TGTGCCAGCAGTTACCGGCCGGACAGGCAGAACTATGGCTACACCTTC.

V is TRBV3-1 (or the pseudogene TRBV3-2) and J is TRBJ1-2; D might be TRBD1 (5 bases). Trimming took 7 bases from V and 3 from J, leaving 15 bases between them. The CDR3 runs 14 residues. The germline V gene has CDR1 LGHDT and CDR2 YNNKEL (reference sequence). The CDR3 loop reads CASTSGTEYYGYTF. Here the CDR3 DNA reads TGTGCCAGCACCTCCGGGACTGAGTACTATGGCTACACCTTC.

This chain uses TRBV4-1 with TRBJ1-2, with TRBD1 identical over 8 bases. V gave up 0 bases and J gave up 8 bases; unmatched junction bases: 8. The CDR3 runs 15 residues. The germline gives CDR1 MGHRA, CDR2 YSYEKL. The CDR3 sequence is CASSQEASGGAGYTF. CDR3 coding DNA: TGCGCCAGCAGCCAAGAAGCTTCAGGGGGCGCCGGCTACACCTTC.

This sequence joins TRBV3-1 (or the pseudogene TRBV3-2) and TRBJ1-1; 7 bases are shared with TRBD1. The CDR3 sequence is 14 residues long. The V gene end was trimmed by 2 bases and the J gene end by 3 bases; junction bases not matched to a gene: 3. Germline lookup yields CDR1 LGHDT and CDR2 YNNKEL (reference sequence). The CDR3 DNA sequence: TGTGCCAGCAGCCAAAACAGGGGTTACACTGAAGCTTTCTTT. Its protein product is CASSQNRGYTEAFF.

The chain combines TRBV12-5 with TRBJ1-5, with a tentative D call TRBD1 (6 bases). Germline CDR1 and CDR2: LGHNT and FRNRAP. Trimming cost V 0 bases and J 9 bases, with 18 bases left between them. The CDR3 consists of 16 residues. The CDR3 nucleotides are TGTGCTAGTGGTTTGGTCGTAAGACAGGCCCTTAGGCCCCAGCATTTT. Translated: CASGLVVRQALRPQHF. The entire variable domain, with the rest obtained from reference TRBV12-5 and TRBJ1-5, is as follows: DARVTQTPRHKVTEMGQEVTMRCQPILGHNTVFWYRQTMMQGLELLAYFRNRAPLDDSGMPKDRFSAEMPDATLATLKIQPSEPRDSAVYFCASGLVVRQALRPQHFGDGTRLSIL.

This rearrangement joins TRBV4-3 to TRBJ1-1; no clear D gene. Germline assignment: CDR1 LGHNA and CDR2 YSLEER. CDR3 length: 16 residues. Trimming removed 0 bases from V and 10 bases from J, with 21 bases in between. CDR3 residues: CASSQDGPGGVGGAFF. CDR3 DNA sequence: TGCGCCAGCAGCCAAGATGGGCCAGGAGGAGTCGGTGGAGCTTTCTTT.

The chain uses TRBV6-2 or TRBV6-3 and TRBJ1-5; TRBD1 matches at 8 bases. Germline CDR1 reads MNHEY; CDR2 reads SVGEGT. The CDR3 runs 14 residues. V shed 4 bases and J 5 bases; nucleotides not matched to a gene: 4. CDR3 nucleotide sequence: TGTGCCAGCAGTTTTCGGACAGGGCATCAGCCCCAGCATTTT. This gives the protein CASSFRTGHQPQHF.

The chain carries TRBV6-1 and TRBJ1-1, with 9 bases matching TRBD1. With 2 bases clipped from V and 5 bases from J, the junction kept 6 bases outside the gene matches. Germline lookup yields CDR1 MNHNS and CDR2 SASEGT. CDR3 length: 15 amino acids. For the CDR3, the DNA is TGTGCCAGCAGTGAATCGGGGACAGGGAGTACTGAAGCTTTCTTT. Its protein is CASSESGTGSTEAFF.

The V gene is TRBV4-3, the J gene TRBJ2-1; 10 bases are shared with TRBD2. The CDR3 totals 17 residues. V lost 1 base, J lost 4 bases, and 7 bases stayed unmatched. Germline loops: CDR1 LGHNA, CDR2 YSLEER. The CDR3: CASSQGPLAGVYNEQFF. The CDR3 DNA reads TGCGCCAGCAGCCAAGGCCCCCTAGCGGGAGTTTACAATGAGCAGTTCTTC.

Here the CDR3 DNA reads TGTGCCAGCAGCCCCGGGACAGCCTTTAATTCACCCCTCCACTTT. This encodes CASSPGTAFNSPLHF. J is TRBJ1-6 and V is TRBV14, with 7 nucleotides matching TRBD1. Trimming took 4 bases from V and 6 from J; bases not matched to a gene: 6. The germline V gene encodes CDR1 SGHDN and CDR2 FVKESK. The CDR3 totals 15 residues.

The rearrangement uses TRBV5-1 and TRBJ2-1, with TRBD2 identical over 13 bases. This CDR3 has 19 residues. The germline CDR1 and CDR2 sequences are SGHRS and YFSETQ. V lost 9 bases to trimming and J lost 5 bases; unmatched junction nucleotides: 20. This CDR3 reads CATAPGLAGFGFSDNEQFF. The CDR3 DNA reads TGCGCCACCGCACCGGGACTAGCGGGATTCGGGTTCTCGGACAATGAGCAGTTCTTC.

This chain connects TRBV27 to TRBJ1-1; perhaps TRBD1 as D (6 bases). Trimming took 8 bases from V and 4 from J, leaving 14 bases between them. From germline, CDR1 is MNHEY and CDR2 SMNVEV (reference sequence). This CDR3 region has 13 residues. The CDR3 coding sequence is TGTGCCAGCTCATTACAGGGTCCCACTGAAGCTTTCTTT. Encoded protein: CASSLQGPTEAFF.

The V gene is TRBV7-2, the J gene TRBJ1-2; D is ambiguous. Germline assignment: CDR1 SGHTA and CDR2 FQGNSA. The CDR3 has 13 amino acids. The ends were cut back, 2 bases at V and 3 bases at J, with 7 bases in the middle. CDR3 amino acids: CASSLIADYGYTF. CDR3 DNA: TGTGCCAGCAGCTTAATTGCGGACTATGGCTACACCTTC.

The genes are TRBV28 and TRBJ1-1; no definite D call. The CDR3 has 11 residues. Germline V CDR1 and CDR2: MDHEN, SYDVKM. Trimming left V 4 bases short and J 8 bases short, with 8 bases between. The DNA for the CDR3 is TGTGCCAGCAGTTCCAGTCCCGAAGCTTTCTTT. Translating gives CASSSSPEAFF. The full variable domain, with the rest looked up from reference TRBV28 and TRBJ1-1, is DVKVTQSSRYLVKRTGEKVFLECVQDMDHENMFWYRQDPGLGLRLIYFSYDVKMKEKGDIPEGYSVSREKKERFSLILESASTNQTSMYLCASSSSPEAFFGQGTRLTVV.